Following are 19 T cell receptor beta chains from one sample sequenced in a study of T cell repertoires in cytomegalovirus infection. TCRdb redid the calling of the reads with MiXCR, one entry per CDR3 protein. The sample contains a few hundred thousand distinct CDR3 sequences, approximately 13% of which appear only once. The sequenced sample was PBMCs. The receptors derive from a human donor in good health (CMV status not recorded). Some clones in this sample may be carry-over from other donors' samples.

In its sample, this clonotype was seen many times. This chain links TRBV7-2 with TRBJ2-4; no reliable D call. The CDR3 extends over 13 amino acids. V was shortened by 2 bases and J by 6 bases, with 8 bases between the two germline ends. Germline CDR1 is SGHTA and CDR2 is FQGNSA. For the CDR3, the DNA is TGTGCCAGCAGCTTAAGGGCCTCAAACATTCAGTACTTC. It encodes CASSLRASNIQYF. The full variable domain, in which reference TRBV7-2 and TRBJ2-4 provide the parts outside the CDR3, is GAGVSQSPSNKVTEKGKDVELRCDPISGHTALYWYRQSLGQGLEFLIYFQGNSAPDKSGLPSDRFSAERTGGSVSTLTIQRTQQEDSAVYLCASSLRASNIQYFGAGTRLSVL.

The chain employs TRBV19 and TRBJ2-1; D possibly corresponds to TRBD2 (6 bases). The CDR3 covers 15 residues. Germline CDR1 LNHDA, CDR2 SQIVND (reference sequence). Trimming removed 7 bases at V and 9 bases at J, with 22 bases between. The DNA for the CDR3 is TGTGCCAGTACGGCGAAACTCGGGGGTATCGGTGAGCAGTTCTTC. Translating it yields CASTAKLGGIGEQFF.

In this sample, this clonotype turned up many times. The chain is built from TRBV5-4 and TRBJ2-3, with 10 bases that match TRBD2. This CDR3 region has 16 residues. Germline CDR1 and CDR2: SGHNT and YYREEE (reference sequence). Trimming at V came to 1 base and at J to 6 bases, leaving 8 bases not matched to a gene. DNA for the CDR3: TGTGCCAGCAGCTTGACTAGCGGGATGCTGGGGGATACGCAGTATTTT. Translation gives CASSLTSGMLGDTQYF.

The genes are TRBV2 and TRBJ1-5; 7 bases agree with TRBD1. Germline assignment: CDR1 SNHLY and CDR2 FYNNEI. Trimming removed 4 bases from V and 4 bases from J; junction bases left unmatched: 7. The CDR3 is 15 amino acids. The CDR3 protein is CASSAGQSLNQPQHF. CDR3 nucleotides: TGTGCCAGCAGTGCGGGACAGAGTTTGAATCAGCCCCAGCATTTT.

This clonotype was recorded many times. This sequence joins TRBV7-2 and TRBJ1-5; a possible D gene is TRBD1 (6 bases). Per the germline V gene, CDR1 is SGHTA and CDR2 is FQGNSA. Trimming pared 0 bases from V and 4 bases from J, leaving 16 bases between. The CDR3 is made up of 17 amino acids. The CDR3 region is CASSLARTGSRNQPQHF. In DNA, the CDR3 is TGTGCCAGCAGCTTAGCTCGAACAGGGAGTAGGAATCAGCCCCAGCATTTT.

This clonotype was detected only a few times. The J gene is TRBJ2-2, the V gene TRBV10-3, with 7 bases identical to TRBD1. Germline values: CDR1 ENHRY, CDR2 SYGVKD. The CDR3 has 16 amino acids. Trimming took 10 bases from V and 2 from J; bases not matched to a gene: 13. CDR3 DNA: TGTGCCACCTGGACAGGCCTGAATCTAAACACCGGGGAGCTGTTTTTT. Protein sequence: CATWTGLNLNTGELFF.

At least ten counts were recorded for this clonotype. The V gene is TRBV7-2, the J gene TRBJ1-1; TRBD1 is a possible D gene (5 bases). The CDR3 extends over 14 amino acids. CDR1 and CDR2 (germline): SGHTA, FQGNSA. V lost 5 bases to trimming and J lost 1 base, with 11 bases between them. CDR3 residues: CASSPGGANTEAFF. CDR3 nucleotide sequence: TGTGCCAGCAGCCCTGGAGGGGCGAACACTGAAGCTTTCTTT.

Ten or more counts support this clonotype. In nucleotides, the CDR3 is TGTGCCAGCAGTGAGAGGGAGAGGCAGCCCCAGCATTTT. The encoded protein is CASSERERQPQHF. This chain links TRBV2 with TRBJ1-5; D is unclear. This CDR3 comprises 13 residues. Germline assignment: CDR1 SNHLY and CDR2 FYNNEI. The V gene lost 3 bases and the J gene lost 7 bases, with 10 bases spanning the gap.

In its sample, this clonotype was seen many times. The chain couples TRBV12-3 or TRBV12-4 to TRBJ1-1; D is unresolved. V was clipped by 0 bases and J by 2 bases, with 7 bases between them. This CDR3 spans 14 amino acids. CDR3 protein: CASSLARVNTEAFF. The CDR3 DNA is TGTGCCAGCAGTTTAGCGCGTGTTAACACTGAAGCTTTCTTT.

The sample holds many counts of this clonotype. The gene calls are TRBV7-6 and TRBJ1-4, with 7 bases that match TRBD1. CDR1 is SGHVS and CDR2 is FNYEAQ in the germline V gene. The junction had 5 bases not matched to a gene; V was cut back by 5 bases and J by 5 bases. The CDR3 spans 14 residues. DNA of the CDR3: TGTGCCAGCAGCGACCGGGACAGAAATGAAAAACTGTTTTTT. This sequence encodes CASSDRDRNEKLFF.

V usage is TRBV28 and J usage is TRBJ1-1, with 7 positions matching TRBD1. The CDR3 spans 19 residues. Germline CDR1 is MDHEN and CDR2 is SYDVKM. The V and J ends lost 7 bases and 0 bases, in that order; junction bases with no gene match: 20. CDR3 residues: CASTLYRGQRFQVNTEAFF. CDR3 DNA: TGTGCCAGCACCCTTTATAGGGGGCAGAGGTTTCAGGTGAACACTGAAGCTTTCTTT. Variable domain in full (rest from reference TRBV28 and TRBJ1-1): DVKVTQSSRYLVKRTGEKVFLECVQDMDHENMFWYRQDPGLGLRLIYFSYDVKMKEKGDIPEGYSVSREKKERFSLILESASTNQTSMYLCASTLYRGQRFQVNTEAFFGQGTRLTVV.

This clonotype was seen more than once but under ten times. This chain uses TRBV6-2 or TRBV6-3 with TRBJ2-7; D gene unclear. Between the trimmed V and J ends, which lost 5 bases and 6 bases, there was a span of 17 bases. This CDR3 region has 14 residues. Germline V gene sequence: CDR1 MNHEY, CDR2 SVGEGT. In nucleotides, the CDR3 is TGTGCCAGCAGTATTTCAACCCGGACGTCCGAGCAGTACTTC. Residues: CASSISTRTSEQYF.

CDR3 in DNA: TGCAGTTCGGAACAGGGAGTCGGTCGTAACGAGCAGTACTTC. This gives the protein CSSEQGVGRNEQYF. V is TRBV20-1 and J is TRBJ2-7; D perhaps matches TRBD1 (6 bases). Germline V gene sequence: CDR1 DFQATT, CDR2 SNEGSKA (reference sequence). This CDR3 region has 14 residues. V was pared by 8 bases and J by 5 bases, with 22 bases between.

This clonotype came up a few times. V gene TRBV20-1 combines with J gene TRBJ2-1; D is ambiguous. V was cut by 3 bases and J by 7 bases, with 10 bases left in between. The CDR3 is 12 residues long. CDR1 is DFQATT, CDR2 SNEGSKA, per germline (reference sequence). CDR3 in amino acids: CSARAPGNEQFF. CDR3 in DNA: TGCAGTGCTAGGGCCCCTGGGAATGAGCAGTTCTTC.

The chain couples TRBV29-1 to TRBJ2-1, with 8 positions matching TRBD1. The CDR3 is made up of 18 amino acids. Germline V gives CDR1 SQVTM, CDR2 ANQGSEA. Trimming removed 3 bases from V and 5 bases from J; junction bases left unmatched: 18. CDR3 in amino acids: CSVDGQGARASADNEQFF. The CDR3 DNA reads TGCAGCGTTGATGGTCAGGGGGCGAGGGCTAGCGCAGACAATGAGCAGTTCTTC.

V gene TRBV6-6 combines with J gene TRBJ2-1; 14 bases align to TRBD2. CDR1 is MNHNY, CDR2 SVGAGI, per germline (reference sequence). J gave up 7 bases and V 0 bases, and 8 bases lay outside the gene matches. This CDR3 comprises 18 residues. CDR3 amino acids: CASSYSTGLAGAKNEQFF. CDR3 bases: TGTGCCAGCAGTTACTCGACGGGACTAGCGGGGGCTAAGAATGAGCAGTTCTTC.

This clonotype was seen ten or more times. The rearrangement uses TRBV7-2 and TRBJ1-5, with 7 bases identical to TRBD1. CDR1 is SGHTA and CDR2 is FQGNSA in the germline V gene. This CDR3 is 14 amino acids long. V shed 5 bases, J shed 7 bases, and the junction held 8 bases outside the gene matches. CDR3 in DNA: TGTGCCAGCAGCCCAGGGGGGGGGGTCCAGCCCCAGCATTTT. The encoded protein is CASSPGGGVQPQHF.

The chain links TRBV20-1 to TRBJ2-7, with 9 bases matching TRBD2. The CDR3 consists of 14 residues. Germline V gene sequence: CDR1 DFQATT, CDR2 SNEGSKA (reference sequence). J was trimmed by 2 bases and V by 5 bases; bases with no gene match: 7. CDR3 DNA sequence: TGCAGTGCTCTTAGCGGGGGAGGGCCCTACGAGCAGTACTTC. Residues: CSALSGGGPYEQYF.

Worth noting for this clonotype: This may stem from a read error, because a much larger clone lies one nucleotide away. V is TRBV28 and J is TRBJ2-3; 8 bases line up with TRBD2. Losses at the gene ends were 10 bases for V and 5 bases for J; bases not matched to a gene: 14. This CDR3 region has 15 residues. CDR1 is MDHEN, CDR2 SYDVKM, per germline. As DNA, the CDR3 is TGTGCCACCTCAGCGGGGGACCTGGGGAAAGATACGCAGTATTTT. This translates into CATSAGDLGKDTQYF.